This TCR beta chain was identified during a study of OX40 agonist ivuxolimab in advanced cancers. Turning to the study itself: Therapy given before enrollment (anti-PD-1, anti-PD-L1 or anti-CTLA-4) was allowed, and over 35% had some. One hepatocellular carcinoma and a couple of cutaneous melanoma patients partially responded. Study-level results: Researchers report that CD8+ T cells had, on average, more expanded clones than CD4+.

V lost 5 bases, J lost 8 bases, and 22 bases lay in between. The length of the CDR3 is 16 residues. The V gene's germline CDR1 is MNHEY and CDR2 SMNVEV (reference sequence). Samples were taken at baseline and on day 1 of cycles 4 and 7. Here immunoSEQ multiplex PCR was the method, and the copy in TCRdb shows in-frame clones only, minus some. In the table there are about 79,000 clones, roughly 94% of which are singletons. On this clone itself: What it binds is unknown.

V usage is TRBV27 and J usage is TRBJ2-1; D is perhaps TRBD2 (6 bases). The source is an adult with an advanced solid tumor such as melanoma, head and neck, liver or kidney cancer. The source material was CD4+ or CD8+ T cells sorted from blood, sampled in a trial of the OX40 agonist ivuxolimab. The CDR3 nucleotides are TGTGCCAGCAGTAACCCGAGGGACTGGGGGTCGGATGAGCAGTTCTTC. Amino acid sequence: CASSNPRDWGSDEQFF.